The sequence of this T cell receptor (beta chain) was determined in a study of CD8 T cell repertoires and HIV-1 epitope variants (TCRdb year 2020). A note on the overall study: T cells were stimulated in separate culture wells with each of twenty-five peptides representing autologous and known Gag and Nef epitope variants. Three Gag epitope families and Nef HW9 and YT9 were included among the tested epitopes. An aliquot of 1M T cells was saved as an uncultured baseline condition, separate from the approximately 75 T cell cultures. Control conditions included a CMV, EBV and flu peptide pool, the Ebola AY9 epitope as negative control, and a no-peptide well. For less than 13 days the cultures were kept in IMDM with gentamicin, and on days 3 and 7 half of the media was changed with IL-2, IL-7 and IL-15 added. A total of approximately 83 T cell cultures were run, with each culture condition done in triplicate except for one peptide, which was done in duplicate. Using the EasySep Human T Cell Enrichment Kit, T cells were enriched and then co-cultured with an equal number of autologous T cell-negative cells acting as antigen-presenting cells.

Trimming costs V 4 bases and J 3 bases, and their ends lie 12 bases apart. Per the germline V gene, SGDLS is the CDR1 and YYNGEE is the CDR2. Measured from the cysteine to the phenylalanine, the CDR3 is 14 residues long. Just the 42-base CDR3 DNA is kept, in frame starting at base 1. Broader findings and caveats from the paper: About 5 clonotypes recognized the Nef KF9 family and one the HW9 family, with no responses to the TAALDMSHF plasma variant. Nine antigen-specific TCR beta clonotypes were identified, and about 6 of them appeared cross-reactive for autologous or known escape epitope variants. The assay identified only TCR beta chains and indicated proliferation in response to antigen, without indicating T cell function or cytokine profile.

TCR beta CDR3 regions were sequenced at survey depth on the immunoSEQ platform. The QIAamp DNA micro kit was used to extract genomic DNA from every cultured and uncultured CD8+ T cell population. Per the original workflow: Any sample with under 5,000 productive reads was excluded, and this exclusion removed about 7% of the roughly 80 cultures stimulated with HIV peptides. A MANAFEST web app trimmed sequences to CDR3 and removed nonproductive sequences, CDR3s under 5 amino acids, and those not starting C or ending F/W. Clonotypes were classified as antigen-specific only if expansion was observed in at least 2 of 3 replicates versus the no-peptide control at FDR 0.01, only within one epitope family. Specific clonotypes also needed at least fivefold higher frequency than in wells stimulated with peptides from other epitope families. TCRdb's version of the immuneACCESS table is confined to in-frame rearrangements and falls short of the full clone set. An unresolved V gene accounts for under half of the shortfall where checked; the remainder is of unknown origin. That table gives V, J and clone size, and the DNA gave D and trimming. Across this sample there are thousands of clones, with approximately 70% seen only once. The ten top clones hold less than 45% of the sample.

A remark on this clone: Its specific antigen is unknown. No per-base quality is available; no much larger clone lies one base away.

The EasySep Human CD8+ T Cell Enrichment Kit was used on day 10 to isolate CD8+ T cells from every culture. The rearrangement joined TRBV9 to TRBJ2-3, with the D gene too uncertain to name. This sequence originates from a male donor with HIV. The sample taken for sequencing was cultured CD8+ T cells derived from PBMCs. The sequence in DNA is TGTGCCAGCAGCATACAGACGGCTACAGATACGCAGTATTTT. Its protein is CASSIQTATDTQYF.